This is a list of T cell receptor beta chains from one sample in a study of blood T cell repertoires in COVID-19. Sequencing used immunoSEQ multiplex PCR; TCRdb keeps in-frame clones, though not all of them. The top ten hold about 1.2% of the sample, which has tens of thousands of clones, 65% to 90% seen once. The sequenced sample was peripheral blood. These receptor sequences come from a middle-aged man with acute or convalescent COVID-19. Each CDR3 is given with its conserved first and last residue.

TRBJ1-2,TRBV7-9,CASSPGQSLHYGYTF
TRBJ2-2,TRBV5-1,CASSSETGAGGELFF
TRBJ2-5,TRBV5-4,CASSFTGDETQYF
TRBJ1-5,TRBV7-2,CASSLAQTGWDQPQHF
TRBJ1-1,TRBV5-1,CASSLDVLNTEAFF
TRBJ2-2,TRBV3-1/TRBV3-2,CASAAGLHTGELFF
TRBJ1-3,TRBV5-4,CASSLRGADTIYF
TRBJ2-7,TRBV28,CASSTFGQGGSGAVYEQYF
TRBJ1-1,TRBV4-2,CASSQDLQGGAFF
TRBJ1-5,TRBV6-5,CASSPQSTGTVGHF
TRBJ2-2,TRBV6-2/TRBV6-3,CASSYSRTGTTGELFF
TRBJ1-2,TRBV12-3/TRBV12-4,CASSRTVPYGYTF
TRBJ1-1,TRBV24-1,CATSVAGNTEAFF
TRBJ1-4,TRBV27,CASSLSYYRVRVNEKLFF
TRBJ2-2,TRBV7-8,CASSDRGTSGGPRTGELFF
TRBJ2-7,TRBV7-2,CASSFGGLGEQYF
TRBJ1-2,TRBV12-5,CASGFGTGSYGYTF
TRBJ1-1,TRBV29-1,CSVIQGIATEAFF
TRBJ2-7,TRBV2,CASSELYEQYF
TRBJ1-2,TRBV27,CASSPFMGAYGYTF
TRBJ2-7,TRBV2,CASRPGTSAYEQYF
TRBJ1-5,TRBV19,CASSSVNNQPQHF
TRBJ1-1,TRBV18,CASSHDRETEAFF
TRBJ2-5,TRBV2,CASGWGLRETQYF
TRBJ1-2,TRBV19,CASSIRGQGGSGYTF
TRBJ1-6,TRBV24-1,CATSGHWGAGGPSSYNSPLHF
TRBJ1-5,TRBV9,CAPTRGQSTSPQLSNQPQHF